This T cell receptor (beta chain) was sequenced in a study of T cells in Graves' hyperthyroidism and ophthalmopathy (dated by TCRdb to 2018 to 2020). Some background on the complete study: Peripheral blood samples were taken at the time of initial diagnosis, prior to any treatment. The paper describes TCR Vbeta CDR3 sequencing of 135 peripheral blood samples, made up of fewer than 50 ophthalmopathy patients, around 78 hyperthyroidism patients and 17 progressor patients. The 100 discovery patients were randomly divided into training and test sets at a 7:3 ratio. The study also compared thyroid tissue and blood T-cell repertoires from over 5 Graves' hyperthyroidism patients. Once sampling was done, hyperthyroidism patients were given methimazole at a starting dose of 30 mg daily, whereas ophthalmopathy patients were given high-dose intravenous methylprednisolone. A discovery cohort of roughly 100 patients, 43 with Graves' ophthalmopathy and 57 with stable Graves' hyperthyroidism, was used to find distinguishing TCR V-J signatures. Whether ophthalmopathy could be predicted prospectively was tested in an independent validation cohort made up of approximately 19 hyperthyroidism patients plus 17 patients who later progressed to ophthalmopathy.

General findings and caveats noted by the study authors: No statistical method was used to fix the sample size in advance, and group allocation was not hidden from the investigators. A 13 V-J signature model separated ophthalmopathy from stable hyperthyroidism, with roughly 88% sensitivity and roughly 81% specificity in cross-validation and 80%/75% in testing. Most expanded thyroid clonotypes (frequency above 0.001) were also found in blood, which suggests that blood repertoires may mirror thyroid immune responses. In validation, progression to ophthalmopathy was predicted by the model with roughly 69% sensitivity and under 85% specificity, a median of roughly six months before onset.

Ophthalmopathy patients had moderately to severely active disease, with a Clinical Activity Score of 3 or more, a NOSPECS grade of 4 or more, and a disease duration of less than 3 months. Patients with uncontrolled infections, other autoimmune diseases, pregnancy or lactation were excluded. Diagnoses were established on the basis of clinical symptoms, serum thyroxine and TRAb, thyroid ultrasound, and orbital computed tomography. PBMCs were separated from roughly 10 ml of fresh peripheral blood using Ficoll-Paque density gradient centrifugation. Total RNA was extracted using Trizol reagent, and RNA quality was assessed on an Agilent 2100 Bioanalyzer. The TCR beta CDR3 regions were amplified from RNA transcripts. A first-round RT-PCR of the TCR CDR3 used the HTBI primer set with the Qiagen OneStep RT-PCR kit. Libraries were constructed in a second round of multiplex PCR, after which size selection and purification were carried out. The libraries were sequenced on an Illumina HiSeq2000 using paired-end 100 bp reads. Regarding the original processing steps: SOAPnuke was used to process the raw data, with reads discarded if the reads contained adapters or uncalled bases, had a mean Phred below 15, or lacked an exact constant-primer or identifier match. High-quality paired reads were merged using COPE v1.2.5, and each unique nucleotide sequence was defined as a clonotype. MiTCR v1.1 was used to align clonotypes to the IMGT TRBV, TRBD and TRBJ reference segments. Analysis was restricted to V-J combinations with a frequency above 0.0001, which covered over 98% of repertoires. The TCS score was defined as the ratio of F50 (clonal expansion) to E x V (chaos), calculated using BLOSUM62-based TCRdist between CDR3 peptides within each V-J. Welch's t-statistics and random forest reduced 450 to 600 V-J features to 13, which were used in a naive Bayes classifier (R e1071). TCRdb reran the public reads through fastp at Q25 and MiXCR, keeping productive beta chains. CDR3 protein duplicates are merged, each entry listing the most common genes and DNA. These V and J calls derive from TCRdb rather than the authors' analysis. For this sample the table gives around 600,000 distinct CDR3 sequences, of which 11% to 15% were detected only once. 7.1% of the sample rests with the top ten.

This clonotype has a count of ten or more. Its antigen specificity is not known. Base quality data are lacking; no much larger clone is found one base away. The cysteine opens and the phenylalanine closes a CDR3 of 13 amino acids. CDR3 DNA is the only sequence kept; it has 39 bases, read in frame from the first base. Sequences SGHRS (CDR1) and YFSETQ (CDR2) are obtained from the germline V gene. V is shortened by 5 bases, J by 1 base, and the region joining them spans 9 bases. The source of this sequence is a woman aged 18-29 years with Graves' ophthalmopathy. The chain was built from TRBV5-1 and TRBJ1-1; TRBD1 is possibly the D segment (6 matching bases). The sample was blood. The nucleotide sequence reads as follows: TGCGCCAGCAGACTAGGGGGGAACACTGAAGCTTTCTTT. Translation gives CASRLGGNTEAFF.